This is a list of T cell receptor beta chains from one sample in a study of blood T cell repertoires in COVID-19. Produced via immunoSEQ multiplex PCR; TCRdb's table is partial and in-frame only. The sample shows about 270,000 clones, about nine tenths of them seen only once. Sequenced material: peripheral blood. The receptors here all came from a man over 45 with acute or convalescent COVID-19. The CDR3 runs from the conserved cysteine through the conserved F or W. The order of the fields is D gene, clone size, V gene, J gene, CDR3 protein, CDR3 DNA. The D gene is left open where the match is weak. Clone size appears in some rows only: once, few, many, or a class for an expanded clone.

d_gene: .
abundance: .
v_gene: TRBV2
j_gene: TRBJ1-1
CDR3aa: CASRIEATEAFF
CDR3nt: TGTGCCAGCAGGATTGAAGCAACTGAAGCTTTCTTT

d_gene: .
abundance: .
v_gene: TRBV7-9
j_gene: TRBJ1-1
CDR3aa: CASSFQLGQLYTEAFF
CDR3nt: TGTGCCAGCAGCTTTCAGCTAGGACAACTATACACTGAAGCTTTCTTT

d_gene: TRBD1
abundance: once
v_gene: TRBV5-4
j_gene: TRBJ1-2
CDR3aa: CASSTSQGASYGYTF
CDR3nt: TGTGCCAGCAGTACTAGTCAGGGGGCCAGCTATGGCTACACCTTC

d_gene: TRBD1
abundance: once
v_gene: TRBV2
j_gene: TRBJ1-5
CDR3aa: CASRPGQSPNQPQHF
CDR3nt: TGTGCCAGTCGACCGGGACAGAGTCCTAATCAGCCCCAGCATTTT

d_gene: .
abundance: few
v_gene: TRBV7-9
j_gene: TRBJ2-6
CDR3aa: CASSSVSGANVLTF
CDR3nt: TGTGCCAGCAGCTCGGTATCTGGGGCCAACGTCCTGACTTTC

d_gene: TRBD2
abundance: .
v_gene: TRBV11-2
j_gene: TRBJ2-5
CDR3aa: CASSLVASGGRETQYF
CDR3nt: TGTGCCAGCAGCTTAGTGGCTAGCGGGGGCCGGGAGACCCAGTACTTC

d_gene: .
abundance: .
v_gene: TRBV18
j_gene: TRBJ1-6
CDR3aa: CASSPEVGSPLHF
CDR3nt: TGTGCCAGCTCACCAGAAGTTGGCTCACCCCTCCACTTT

d_gene: TRBD1
abundance: many
v_gene: TRBV11-3
j_gene: TRBJ1-1
CDR3aa: CASSLYPRGPAGSHF
CDR3nt: TGTGCCAGCAGCTTATACCCCAGGGGGCCCGCTGGGTCCCACTTT

d_gene: TRBD2
abundance: .
v_gene: TRBV3-1/TRBV3-2
j_gene: TRBJ2-3
CDR3aa: CASSQAGLDTDTQYF
CDR3nt: TGTGCCAGCAGCCAAGCGGGACTAGACACAGATACGCAGTATTTT

d_gene: .
abundance: .
v_gene: TRBV5-1
j_gene: TRBJ2-2
CDR3aa: CASSLGSAAGELFF
CDR3nt: TGCGCCAGCAGCTTGGGGAGTGCGGCCGGGGAGCTGTTTTTT

d_gene: .
abundance: .
v_gene: TRBV5-1
j_gene: TRBJ2-5
CDR3aa: CASSLGGPETQYF
CDR3nt: TGCGCCAGCAGCTTGGGGGGCCCAGAGACCCAGTACTTC

d_gene: .
abundance: .
v_gene: TRBV19
j_gene: TRBJ2-1
CDR3aa: CASSPDNYNEQFF
CDR3nt: TGTGCCAGTAGTCCGGACAACTACAATGAGCAGTTCTTC

d_gene: TRBD1
abundance: .
v_gene: TRBV29-1
j_gene: TRBJ2-1
CDR3aa: CSVQLRTGSPSNEQFF
CDR3nt: TGCAGCGTTCAACTCCGGACAGGGAGTCCTAGTAATGAGCAGTTCTTC

d_gene: .
abundance: few
v_gene: TRBV19
j_gene: TRBJ1-3
CDR3aa: CASSVRTYSGNTIYF
CDR3nt: TGTGCCAGTAGTGTGCGGACTTACTCTGGAAACACCATATATTTT

d_gene: .
abundance: once
v_gene: TRBV25-1
j_gene: TRBJ2-3
CDR3aa: CASSEGVGDTQYF
CDR3nt: TGTGCCAGCAGTGAAGGAGTGGGAGATACGCAGTATTTT

d_gene: TRBD1
abundance: .
v_gene: TRBV6-5
j_gene: TRBJ2-7
CDR3aa: CASSRTGGAYEQYF
CDR3nt: TGTGCCAGCAGCCGGACAGGGGGAGCCTACGAGCAGTACTTC

d_gene: .
abundance: .
v_gene: TRBV19
j_gene: TRBJ2-7
CDR3aa: CATTLSTGNF
CDR3nt: TGTGCCACTACGTTAAGTACAGGGAACTTC

d_gene: .
abundance: .
v_gene: TRBV15
j_gene: TRBJ1-5
CDR3aa: CATSRGEGGRNQPQHF
CDR3nt: TGTGCCACCAGCAGAGGCGAGGGAGGGAGGAATCAGCCCCAGCATTTT

d_gene: .
abundance: .
v_gene: TRBV5-1
j_gene: TRBJ1-3
CDR3aa: CASSLEARGSGNTIYF
CDR3nt: TGCGCCAGCAGCTTGGAAGCCAGAGGCTCTGGAAACACCATATATTTT

d_gene: TRBD2
abundance: .
v_gene: TRBV5-1
j_gene: TRBJ2-5
CDR3aa: CASQRGGLETQYF
CDR3nt: TGCGCCAGCCAGCGGGGGGGCTTGGAGACCCAGTACTTC

d_gene: TRBD1
abundance: once
v_gene: TRBV29-1
j_gene: TRBJ2-5
CDR3aa: CSVPRTGSVETQYF
CDR3nt: TGCAGCGTTCCGCGGACAGGGTCCGTGGAGACCCAGTACTTC

d_gene: .
abundance: .
v_gene: TRBV6-5
j_gene: TRBJ2-5
CDR3aa: CASSPVERWETQYF
CDR3nt: TGTGCCAGCAGTCCAGTGGAGCGGTGGGAGACCCAGTACTTC

d_gene: TRBD2
abundance: .
v_gene: TRBV3-1/TRBV3-2
j_gene: TRBJ2-1
CDR3aa: CASSRYSAGGPYNEQFF
CDR3nt: TGTGCCAGCAGCCGTTATTCGGCGGGGGGGCCCTACAATGAGCAGTTCTTC

d_gene: TRBD2
abundance: .
v_gene: TRBV24-1
j_gene: TRBJ2-1
CDR3aa: CATSGPTSGGLSYNEQFF
CDR3nt: TGTGCCACCAGTGGGCCGACTAGCGGGGGGCTCTCCTACAATGAGCAGTTCTTC

d_gene: TRBD1
abundance: .
v_gene: TRBV5-1
j_gene: TRBJ1-2
CDR3aa: CASSTRQGRGYGYTF
CDR3nt: TGCGCCAGCAGCACAAGACAGGGGCGCGGCTATGGCTACACCTTC

d_gene: TRBD2
abundance: few
v_gene: TRBV5-1
j_gene: TRBJ2-7
CDR3aa: CASSSRLAGEQYF
CDR3nt: TGCGCCAGCAGCTCCCGACTAGCGGGGGAGCAGTACTTC

d_gene: TRBD1
abundance: .
v_gene: TRBV6-5
j_gene: TRBJ2-1
CDR3aa: CASRRTGENEQFF
CDR3nt: TGTGCCAGCAGGCGGACAGGGGAGAATGAGCAGTTCTTC

d_gene: .
abundance: .
v_gene: TRBV5-1
j_gene: TRBJ1-5
CDR3aa: CASSLGQGGDQPQHF
CDR3nt: TGCGCCAGCAGCTTGGGGCAGGGTGGCGATCAGCCCCAGCATTTT

d_gene: .
abundance: .
v_gene: TRBV9
j_gene: TRBJ2-5
CDR3aa: CASSVLGASPQETQYF
CDR3nt: TGTGCCAGCAGCGTATTGGGGGCCAGCCCCCAAGAGACCCAGTACTTC

d_gene: TRBD1
abundance: .
v_gene: TRBV7-6
j_gene: TRBJ1-6
CDR3aa: CASSHGTGVGSPLHF
CDR3nt: TGTGCCAGCAGCCACGGGACAGGGGTAGGTTCACCCCTCCACTTT

d_gene: .
abundance: .
v_gene: TRBV4-1
j_gene: TRBJ1-5
CDR3aa: CASSQEPGLILNSNQPQHF
CDR3nt: TGCGCCAGCAGCCAAGAACCGGGACTGATTCTTAATAGCAATCAGCCCCAGCATTTT